This T cell receptor beta chain was found in a study of CD8+ T cells in alopecia areata. For the study at large: Patients in the study were on tofacitinib for 6 to 18 months, then off it for 6 months. Study results and limitations: While patients received tofacitinib, many expanded lesional clones remained present in scalp and blood.

Isolated RNA was reverse transcribed into cDNA used as the sequencing template. The repertoire was sequenced with immunoSEQ multiplex PCR; TCRdb's copy has only in-frame clones and lacks some. The data hold nearly 110,000 clones, with 84% observed a single time. Germline V gives CDR1 SGHNT, CDR2 YYREEE (reference sequence). The germline V and J ends were trimmed by 2 bases and 5 bases, with 13 bases remaining between them. The CDR3 runs to 15 residues. On this clone: The antigen is unknown.

Treatment denoted: oral pan-JAK inhibitor, 5-10 mg twice daily. This TCR came from a human donor with alopecia areata. This specimen was CD8+ T cells sorted from blood, taken at week 24, from a patient treated with tofacitinib. The chain employs TRBV5-4 and TRBJ1-4; D perhaps matches TRBD1 (6 bases). CDR3 bases: TGTGCCAGCAGCTTTGGAGGGGGGCGCAATGAAAAACTGTTTTTT. The encoded protein is CASSFGGGRNEKLFF.